The next 25 T cell receptor beta chains were all read from a single sample in a study of blood T cell repertoires in COVID-19. Sequenced by immunoSEQ multiplex PCR; TCRdb stores in-frame clones only, minus some. The sample shows 100,000 to 130,000 clones, about four fifths of them seen only once. The sequenced material came from peripheral blood. These receptors all come from a woman aged 70 to 79 with acute or convalescent COVID-19.

This chain links TRBV28 with TRBJ2-7; D is undetermined. Trimming pared 6 bases from V and 4 bases from J, leaving 13 bases between. This CDR3 has 13 amino acids. The germline CDR1 and CDR2 sequences are MDHEN and SYDVKM. In DNA, the CDR3 is TGTGCCAGCAGCCCCCCTGCCGGGTACGAGCAGTACTTC. Its translation: CASSPPAGYEQYF. Looking up the rest from reference TRBV28 and TRBJ2-7 gives the full variable domain: DVKVTQSSRYLVKRTGEKVFLECVQDMDHENMFWYRQDPGLGLRLIYFSYDVKMKEKGDIPEGYSVSREKKERFSLILESASTNQTSMYLCASSPPAGYEQYFGPGTRLTVT.

This clone was detected once. V usage is TRBV30 and J usage is TRBJ2-2; 11 positions agree with TRBD1. CDR3 length: 15 residues. The V gene's germline CDR1 is GTSNPN and CDR2 SVGIG (reference sequence). After removal of 5 bases from V and 3 bases from J, the junction contained 5 bases not matched to a gene. The CDR3 DNA reads as TGTGCCTGGGACCGGGACAGGGGGTACACCGGGGAGCTGTTTTTT. This translates into CAWDRDRGYTGELFF.

The chain couples TRBV7-2 to TRBJ1-3; 7 bases agree with TRBD1. The germline V gene has CDR1 SGHTA and CDR2 FQGNSA. This CDR3 spans 15 amino acids. Trimming took 5 bases from V and 0 from J; bases not matched to a gene: 4. CDR3 coding DNA: TGTGCCAGCAGCCGGGACAGTAGCTCTGGAAACACCATATATTTT. Protein product: CASSRDSSSGNTIYF.

The chain recombines TRBV19 with TRBJ1-5; weak D call: TRBD1 (6 bases). CDR3 length equals 13 residues. Per germline, CDR1 LNHDA and CDR2 SQIVND (reference sequence). V lost 4 bases, J lost 8 bases, and 12 bases lay in between. The CDR3 is CASSTDRWEPQHF. CDR3 sequence (DNA): TGTGCCAGTAGTACAGACAGGTGGGAGCCCCAGCATTTT.

V is TRBV29-1 and J is TRBJ1-1, with D maybe TRBD1 (5 bases). CDR1 and CDR2 (germline): SQVTM, ANQGSEA. The V end lost 4 bases, the J end lost 0 bases, and 15 bases lay between the germline ends. The CDR3 length is 15 residues. The chain's CDR3 is CSVGGLQGMNTEAFF. In DNA, the CDR3 is TGCAGCGTTGGGGGCCTCCAGGGTATGAACACTGAAGCTTTCTTT.

The genes are TRBV5-1 and TRBJ2-5, with D maybe TRBD1 (5 bases). Deletions cut 5 bases from V and 2 bases from J, with 13 bases between. This CDR3 region has 14 residues. Germline CDR1 is SGHRS and CDR2 is YFSETQ. The CDR3 DNA reads TGCGCCAGCAGAGGACAAATGGGACAAGAGACCCAGTACTTC. Translation: CASRGQMGQETQYF.

This sequence joins TRBV5-4 and TRBJ1-1; D possibly corresponds to TRBD1 (6 bases). V lost 4 bases, J lost 1 base, and 14 bases lay in between. Per the germline V gene, CDR1 is SGHNT and CDR2 is YYREEE (reference sequence). The CDR3 length is 15 residues. The CDR3 loop reads CASSQGQTGNTEAFF. The DNA of the CDR3 is TGTGCCAGCAGCCAAGGACAGACGGGGAACACTGAAGCTTTCTTT.

This clone was seen only a few times. The CDR3 protein is CASSYKPGTYEQYV. The CDR3 nucleotides read TGTGCCAGCAGTTACAAACCGGGAACTTACGAGCAGTACGTC. The chain recombines TRBV6-5 with TRBJ2-7, with D possibly TRBD2 on 5 matching bases. V lost 2 bases and J lost 4, with 12 bases in between. The CDR3 is 14 residues long. In germline, CDR1 is MNHEY, CDR2 SVGAGI.

This chain uses TRBV9 with TRBJ1-2; 10 nucleotides align to TRBD1. Trimming at V came to 3 bases and at J to 8 bases, leaving 7 bases not matched to a gene. The CDR3 is made up of 14 amino acids. Germline-derived CDR1 and CDR2 are SGDLS and YYNGEE. CDR3 sequence: CASSGGQGKSGYTF. DNA for the CDR3: TGTGCCAGCAGCGGGGGACAGGGGAAATCCGGCTACACCTTC.

The chain combines TRBV7-9 with TRBJ2-3; 9 bases match TRBD2. CDR1 is SEHNR and CDR2 is FQNEAQ in the germline V gene (reference sequence). V shed 4 bases and J 2 bases; nucleotides not matched to a gene: 13. The CDR3 is made up of 18 amino acids. DNA of the CDR3: TGTGCCAGCAGCTCCCCGGGTGGCGGGAGGGCGCCCACAGATACGCAGTATTTT. As protein: CASSSPGGGRAPTDTQYF.

The J gene is TRBJ2-7, the V gene TRBV30; weak D call: TRBD1 (5 bases). Germline V gives CDR1 GTSNPN, CDR2 SVGIG (reference sequence). This CDR3 has 12 residues. The germline V and J ends were trimmed by 2 bases and 5 bases, with 10 bases remaining between them. The CDR3 reads CAWSKGVDEQYF. The DNA for the CDR3 is TGTGCCTGGAGTAAAGGGGTCGACGAGCAGTACTTC. The whole variable domain, remainder taken from reference TRBV30 and TRBJ2-7, is SQTIHQWPATLVQPVGSPLSLECTVEGTSNPNLYWYRQAAGRGLQLLFYSVGIGQISSEVPQNLSASRPQDRQFILSSKKLLLSDSGFYLCAWSKGVDEQYFGPGTRLTVT.

CDR3 sequence (DNA): TGTGCCAGTAGTATCGGTTATGCGTACACCTTC. This sequence encodes CASSIGYAYTF. The chain recombines TRBV19 with TRBJ1-2; no firm D call. CDR3 length: 11 residues. V was trimmed by 3 bases and J by 11 bases, leaving 10 bases between them. In germline, CDR1 is LNHDA, CDR2 SQIVND (reference sequence).

This chain's CDR3 is CASSPGQGHYEQYF. The CDR3 DNA reads TGTGCCAGCAGTCCGGGACAGGGGCACTACGAGCAGTACTTC. The V call is TRBV27, the J call TRBJ2-7, with TRBD1 identical over 10 bases. J gave up 3 bases and V 5 bases, and 4 bases lay outside the gene matches. CDR1 MNHEY and CDR2 SMNVEV come from the germline V gene (reference sequence). The CDR3 spans 14 residues.

The chain recombines TRBV3-1 (or the pseudogene TRBV3-2) with TRBJ2-7, with unresolved D. CDR3 length: 12 residues. Trimming shortened V by 8 bases and J by 7 bases, and 15 bases separated the two germline ends. Germline-derived CDR1 and CDR2 are LGHDT and YNNKEL (reference sequence). The CDR3 DNA reads TGTGCCAGCGTCGAGCCGGGTGGAGAGCAGTACTTC. It is translated as CASVEPGGEQYF.

The chain carries TRBV6-5 and TRBJ1-6; unclear D gene. Germline CDR1 reads MNHEY; CDR2 reads SVGAGI. Trimming removed 8 bases from V and 0 bases from J, with 5 bases in between. CDR3 length: 13 residues. Here the CDR3 DNA reads TGTGCCAGCGGGAGCTCCTATAATTCACCCCTCCACTTT. Its translation is CASGSSYNSPLHF.

This chain links TRBV7-2 with TRBJ2-5, with D maybe TRBD2 (7 bases). V lost 1 base and J lost 4, with 16 bases in between. The CDR3 runs 16 residues. Looked up from germline, CDR1 is SGHTA and CDR2 is FQGNSA. In DNA, the CDR3 is TGTGCCAGCAGCTTAGAGAGGGGGGGCTGGGGAGAGACCCAGTACTTC. This translates into CASSLERGGWGETQYF.

The chain is built from TRBV5-6 and TRBJ2-1, with D possibly being TRBD1 (6 bases). This CDR3 is built from 15 residues. Per germline, CDR1 SGHDT and CDR2 YYEEEE. Between the trimmed V and J ends, which lost 1 base and 10 bases, there was a span of 18 bases. The CDR3 DNA sequence: TGTGCCAGCAGCTTGACGACAGGAAAGGGCGGGGAGCAGTTCTTC. As protein: CASSLTTGKGGEQFF.

J is TRBJ1-1 and V is TRBV6-2 or TRBV6-3; maybe TRBD1 (6 bases). This CDR3 has 15 residues. Germline CDR1 and CDR2: MNHEY and SVGEGT. V was pared by 0 bases and J by 1 base, with 9 bases between. The CDR3 DNA reads TGTGCCAGCAGTTACTCGGGCAGGGGGAACACTGAAGCTTTCTTT. Its protein product is CASSYSGRGNTEAFF.

In its sample, this clone was seen a few times. This sequence joins TRBV7-2 and TRBJ2-2; D might be TRBD1 (5 bases). CDR1 and CDR2 (germline): SGHTA, FQGNSA. The V and J ends lost 3 bases and 8 bases respectively, with 10 bases between them. This CDR3 spans 13 amino acids. CDR3 protein: CASSFREQGELFF. The CDR3 coding sequence is TGTGCCAGCAGCTTCAGGGAACAAGGGGAGCTGTTTTTT.

This clone was counted between two and nine times. This chain uses TRBV19 with TRBJ1-6; the D gene is possibly TRBD1 (5 bases). The CDR3 loop spans 14 amino acids. Between the trimmed V and J ends, which lost 10 bases and 7 bases, there was a span of 17 bases. CDR1 and CDR2 from the germline V gene are LNHDA and SQIVND (reference sequence). In nucleotides, the CDR3 is TGTGCCACCCGAAGCAGGGACTTCAATTCACCCCTCCACTTT. It is translated as CATRSRDFNSPLHF. The variable domain in full, completed from reference TRBV19 and TRBJ1-6, reads DGGITQSPKYLFRKEGQNVTLSCEQNLNHDAMYWYRQDPGQGLRLIYYSQIVNDFQKGDIAEGYSVSREKKESFPLTVTSAQKNPTAFYLCATRSRDFNSPLHFGNGTRLTVT.

Written as DNA, the CDR3 is TGTGCCAGCAGTTCAAAACAGGGAGTCTCTGGAAACACCATATATTTT. This translates into CASSSKQGVSGNTIYF. J is TRBJ1-3 and V is TRBV27, with D maybe TRBD1 (6 bases). Germline assignment: CDR1 MNHEY and CDR2 SMNVEV (reference sequence). The germline V and J ends were trimmed by 4 bases and 0 bases, with 13 bases remaining between them. The CDR3 is 16 residues long.

This clone was detected a few times. CDR3 bases: TGTGCCAGCAGTTCGGCGGGCTGGGAGAGCGGGGAGCTGTTTTTT. As protein: CASSSAGWESGELFF. The rearrangement joins TRBV28 to TRBJ2-2, with D perhaps matching TRBD2 (5 bases). The CDR3 has 15 amino acids. The germline V and J ends were trimmed by 4 bases and 7 bases, with 16 bases remaining between them. CDR1 and CDR2 (germline): MDHEN, SYDVKM.

The chain employs TRBV6-2 or TRBV6-3 and TRBJ1-5; 8 positions match TRBD1. CDR3 length equals 13 residues. Per germline, CDR1 MNHEY and CDR2 SVGEGT. V shed 5 bases and J 5 bases; nucleotides not matched to a gene: 2. The CDR3 DNA reads as TGTGCCAGCAGTCAACAGGGGGATCAGCCCCAGCATTTT. Protein sequence: CASSQQGDQPQHF.

The CDR3 loop is CATSRDAGTGGGSSGNTIYF. The CDR3 DNA reads TGTGCCACCAGCAGAGATGCCGGGACAGGGGGTGGAAGCTCTGGAAACACCATATATTTT. The chain employs TRBV15 and TRBJ1-3; 11 positions agree with TRBD1. Germline loops: CDR1 LNHNV, CDR2 YYDKDF (reference sequence). The CDR3 contains 20 residues. Losses at the gene ends were 0 bases for V and 0 bases for J; bases not matched to a gene: 10.

This clone appeared a single time. The gene calls are TRBV7-9 and TRBJ1-3; the D gene is possibly TRBD1 (5 bases). With 5 bases removed from V and 0 bases from J, the gap between germline ends came to 11 bases. CDR3 size: 15 residues. Looked up from germline, CDR1 is SEHNR and CDR2 is FQNEAQ (reference sequence). The CDR3 protein is CASSQGPSSGNTIYF. CDR3 sequence (DNA): TGTGCCAGCAGCCAGGGCCCCAGCTCTGGAAACACCATATATTTT.